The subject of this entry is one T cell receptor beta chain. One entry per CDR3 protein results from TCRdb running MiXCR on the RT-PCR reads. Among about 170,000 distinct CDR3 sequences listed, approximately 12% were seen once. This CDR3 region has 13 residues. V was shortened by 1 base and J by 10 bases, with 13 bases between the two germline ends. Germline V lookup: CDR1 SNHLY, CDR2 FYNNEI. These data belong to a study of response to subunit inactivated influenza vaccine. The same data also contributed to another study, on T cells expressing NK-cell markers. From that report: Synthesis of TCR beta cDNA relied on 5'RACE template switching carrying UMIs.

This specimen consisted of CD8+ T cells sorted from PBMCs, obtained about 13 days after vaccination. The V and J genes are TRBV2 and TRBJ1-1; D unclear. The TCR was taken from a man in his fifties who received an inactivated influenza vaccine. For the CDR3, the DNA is TGTGCCAGCAGTGAAGAGATGACTCAGGCAGCTTTCTTT. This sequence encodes CASSEEMTQAAFF.